The sequence of this TCR beta chain was determined in a study of T cells after yellow fever vaccination (dated by TCRdb to the late 2010s). Broadly, across the study: Libraries from fractions with low cell numbers were prepared with the SMART-Seq v4 Ultra Low Input RNA kit. Two healthy male donors made up the cohort, one aged 18 to 30 years and the other aged 30 to 40 years. Blood was drawn at multiple timepoints before and after primary and secondary immunization, with bulk PBMC replicates and cell subsets isolated. To track T-cell clones before and after primary and booster YFV17D yellow fever vaccination, bulk TCR alpha and beta repertoires were sequenced longitudinally.

Synthesis of TCR cDNA relied on 5'RACE template switching, a step that introduced a universal primer site along with unique molecular identifiers. cDNA synthesis was primed from both the TCR alpha and TCR beta constant segments. Libraries were amplified in two PCR steps, with sample barcodes and sequencing adapters added in the second step. Sequencing of libraries was done on Illumina HiSeq 2500 (2x100 bp) or NovaSeq (2x150 bp). As for the authors' bioinformatics: MIGEC handled demultiplexing of reads and collapsing into UMI consensus sequences, while MiXCR performed V(D)J alignment. Vaccine-responding clonotypes were identified with edgeR using replicate PBMC samples, with FDR below 0.01 and a log2 fold change above 5 up to day 15 being required. Each bulk clonotype received a CD4 or CD8 identity based on whether the sequenced CD4 or CD8 repertoire contained that clonotype at higher abundance. TCRdb reran the public reads through fastp at Q25 and MiXCR, keeping productive beta chains. Under each unique CDR3 protein, matching rows form one entry showing the most common genes and DNA. These V and J calls originate from TCRdb's pipeline instead of the authors' own analysis. Present in this sample are approximately 250,000 distinct CDR3 sequences, 6% to 8% of which were seen just once. The top ten constitute about 0.95% of the sample.

The intended sense of this specimen's treatment or condition label: live attenuated yellow fever vaccine strain. A standard Ficoll-Paque protocol was used to isolate PBMCs from peripheral blood. CD4 and CD8 T-cell fractions were isolated with Dynabeads CD4 and CD8 positive selection kits. TriZol was used to extract RNA from bulk PBMCs, from CD4 and CD8 fractions, and from dextramer-positive and dextramer-negative fractions. Overall study outcomes, separate from this receptor: Because abundant contaminating clonotypes from the bulk population could be contained in FACS-sorted repertoires, computational filtering was required. The secondary T-cell response was weaker than the primary response but faster, peaking on day 5 instead of day 15. Because the study included only a couple of donors, the extent to which the findings can be generalized is limited. After the booster, most clones that had expanded after primary vaccination were detected again (roughly 96% of CD4 and more than 80% of CD8), suggesting broad maintenance of memory. A small share of clonotypes occurred in both CD4 and CD8 compartments, likely arising from convergent recombination.

This clonotype was seen repeatedly, ten times or more. The target of this receptor is not known. Base qualities are not provided; no much larger clone lies one nucleotide away. The source is a man younger than 45 who received the YFV17D yellow fever vaccine. The sequenced sample was CD4+ T cells sorted from PBMCs, obtained on the day of the yellow fever booster vaccination.

Here is the DNA: TGCAGTGGGGTAAGACCGGGACTAGAGAAGTCCGAGCAGTACTTC. Its translation is CSGVRPGLEKSEQYF. The chain uses TRBV20-1 and TRBJ2-7; 8 middle bases align to TRBD2. Taken from cysteine to phenylalanine, the CDR3 has 15 residues. Kept here is only the CDR3 DNA, which spans 45 bases and is read in frame from base 1. CDR1 and CDR2 are read off the germline V gene (reference sequence) as DFQATT and SNEGSKA. Trimming removed 7 bases from V and 6 bases from J; the gene matches leave 17 bases unexplained.